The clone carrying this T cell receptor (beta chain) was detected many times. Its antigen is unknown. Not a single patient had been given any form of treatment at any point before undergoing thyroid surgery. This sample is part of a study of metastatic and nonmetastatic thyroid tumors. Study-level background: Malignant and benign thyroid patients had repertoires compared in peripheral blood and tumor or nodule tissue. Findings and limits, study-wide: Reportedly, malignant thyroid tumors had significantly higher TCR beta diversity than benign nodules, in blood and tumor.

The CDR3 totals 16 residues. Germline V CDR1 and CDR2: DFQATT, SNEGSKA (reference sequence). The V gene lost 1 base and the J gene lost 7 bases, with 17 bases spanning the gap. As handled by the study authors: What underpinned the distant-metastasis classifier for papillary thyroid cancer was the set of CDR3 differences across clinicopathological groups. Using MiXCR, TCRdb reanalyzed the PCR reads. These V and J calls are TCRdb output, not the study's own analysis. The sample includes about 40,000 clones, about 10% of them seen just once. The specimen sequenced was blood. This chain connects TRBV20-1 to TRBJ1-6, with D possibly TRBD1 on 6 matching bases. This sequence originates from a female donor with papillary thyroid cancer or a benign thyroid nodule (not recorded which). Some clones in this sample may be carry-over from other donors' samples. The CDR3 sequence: CSARVRGGFWNSPLHF. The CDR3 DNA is TGCAGTGCTAGAGTTAGGGGGGGGTTCTGGAATTCACCCCTCCACTTT.